This T cell receptor (beta chain) was identified during a study of beta chain features in type 1 diabetes (dated by TCRdb to the late 2010s). Background for the entire study: Mean age, gender distribution, total cell number and subset yield did not differ between patients and healthy donors. Across all samples, around 100 million sorted cells were examined, and cell number per subset correlated strongly with RNA yield. The study compared the TCRB repertoires of sorted circulating CD4+ T cell subsets in recently diagnosed type 1 diabetes patients with those in matched healthy donors. Regulatory and stem cell-like memory subsets were obtained from only 8 patients and roughly eight healthy donors, while naive and central memory subsets were obtained from all 30 or so donors.

Paper-wide results and their limitations: Naive, central memory and regulatory TCRB repertoires appeared more similar among patients than among healthy donors. Shorter templates might have been favored by PCR, but patient and control samples were amplified and corrected together, so both groups would have been affected equally by any skew. Because cDNA rather than genomic DNA was sequenced, highly expressing activated cells could have been over-represented, although no difference in activation and CD3 levels was found between groups. A moderate but significant shortening of TCRB CDR3 length was observed in type 1 diabetes patients in all four CD4+ subsets. Fewer insertions and more nucleotide deletions at VDJ recombination sites were observed in patients with type 1 diabetes, implying thymic rearrangement abnormalities. HLA sub-analyses involved small numbers of individuals, so any influence of HLA type on TCRB rearrangement remained unresolved.

About this clone: Its recognized antigen is unknown. Nothing much larger sits one base from this clone, and base qualities are not available.

All of the isolated RNA was reverse transcribed with the High Capacity cDNA Reverse Transcription Kit, so expressed TCRB transcripts were sequenced. Deep immunoSEQ sequencing was applied to naive, central memory and regulatory T cell samples, giving an average of roughly 3.3 million total reads per sample. After sorted cells were lysed in RLT buffer, RNA was extracted with DNase-treated RNeasy Micro or Mini kits, with the choice depending on cell number. To prevent cross-contamination, each cell subset was processed individually, whereas patient and healthy donor samples were processed jointly. The immunoSEQ multiplex PCR was used to amplify TCRB sequences from cDNA, generating 87-bp fragments that spanned the CDR3 region. Sequencing of the amplicons was performed on the Illumina HiSeq platform. Under the source paper's analysis protocol: PCR bias was computationally corrected using synthetic template baselines, reads within Hamming distance 2 were collapsed, and singletons that could not be merged were discarded. Reads were aligned against IMGT to assign V, D and J genes, CDR3 length and insertions or deletions at six rearrangement sites. Within each subset, clonotype counts were normalized to sorted cell number, and only after that were true diversity and Gini coefficients computed with the tcR R package. Repertoire sharing was quantified using the overlap coefficient calculated on TCRB nucleotide sequences. TCRdb re-hosts the immuneACCESS table, in-frame sequences only. Its copies lack some clones; in the studies checked, an unresolved V gene accounts for under half of them, and the cause for the rest is not known. The DNA gave D and trimming, while V, J and clone size come from that table. The sample records roughly 160,000 clones, over 6% of which are singletons. 0.5% to 0.55% of the sample is in the top ten clones.

Each donor gave one peripheral blood draw, averaging approximately 0.12 L, which was collected into heparinised tubes. Using a panel that included CD45RO, CCR7, CD25, CD127, CD95 and CD27, naive, central memory, regulatory and stem cell-like memory CD4+ T cells were sorted on a BD FACSAria II. A purity above 95% was achieved for all sorted populations. Right away, PBMCs were isolated by Lymphoprep density gradient centrifugation and were stained directly, with no culture step. So that batch effects would be minimized, each experiment stained and sorted samples in pairs, pairing one healthy donor with one patient. V is clipped by 2 bases and J by 8 bases, and the sequence between their germline boundaries is 12 bases long. Measured from the cysteine to the phenylalanine, the CDR3 is 13 residues long. The CDR3 DNA has 39 bases and is translated from base 1. The germline V gene supplies CDR1 KGHSH and CDR2 LQKENI.

Sequencing used central memory CD4+ T cells from blood. Recombination joined TRBV18 with TRBJ1-1; a tentative D call is TRBD1 (5 bases match). This TCR derives from a man aged 18-30 years with type 1 diabetes. The CDR3 is CASSPISRGEAFF. The DNA is as follows: TGTGCCAGCTCACCAATCTCTCGGGGGGAAGCTTTCTTT.